This T cell receptor beta chain was sequenced during a study of response to subunit inactivated influenza vaccine. This clonotype appeared many times. Its matching antigen is unknown. In TCRdb, the RT-PCR reads were re-called with MiXCR into one record per CDR3 protein. The sample consists of approximately 290,000 distinct CDR3 sequences, approximately 20% of them appearing once. Study-level findings and limits: It was suggested by the authors that few new T cells are recruited by each seasonal influenza vaccination.

This CDR3 spans 14 amino acids. The germline CDR1 and CDR2 sequences are MNHEY and SMNVEV (reference sequence). V lost 6 bases and J lost 3, with 14 bases in between. The sequencing used PBMCs from blood, collected approximately 22 months after vaccination. V is TRBV27 and J is TRBJ1-2; D is perhaps TRBD1 (5 bases). This receptor was identified in a man between 50 and 69 years old who received an inactivated influenza vaccine. The CDR3 DNA is TGTGCCAGCAGAGAAGCAGGGATTTACTATGGCTACACCTTC. Translation gives CASREAGIYYGYTF.